Listed here are 10 T cell receptor beta chains from one sample, sequenced in a study of T cell changes during pregnancy in multiple sclerosis. Sequencing was performed with immunoSEQ multiplex PCR; in TCRdb, only in-frame clones are kept and a portion is missing. Among about 68,000 clones listed, approximately 92% were seen once. The specimen was peripheral blood, collected after pregnancy. These receptors were taken from a female donor in good health, enrolled as a control in a pregnancy study.

The V gene is TRBV30, the J gene TRBJ1-4; D not resolved. Germline loops: CDR1 GTSNPN, CDR2 SVGIG (reference sequence). The germline V and J ends were trimmed by 2 bases and 10 bases, with 20 bases remaining between them. This CDR3 contains 15 residues. The CDR3 region has the DNA TGTGCCTGGAGTTATATCACTCGGGATACGGGAAAACTGTTTTTT. Translating it yields CAWSYITRDTGKLFF.

This clone appeared a single time. The CDR3 DNA reads TGTGCCGGCGACTCCTCTGGGGCCAACGTCCTGACTTTC. It yields the protein CAGDSSGANVLTF. This chain joins TRBV30 and TRBJ2-6, with no clear D. V was shortened by 8 bases and J by 0 bases, with 8 bases between the two germline ends. The germline CDR1 and CDR2 sequences are GTSNPN and SVGIG (reference sequence). The CDR3 contains 13 residues.

The gene calls are TRBV11-2 and TRBJ2-7; tentatively, D is TRBD2 (7 bases). Deletions cut 1 base from V and 0 bases from J, with 10 bases between. The CDR3 consists of 15 residues. CDR1 and CDR2 (germline): SGHAT, FQNNGV. In DNA, the CDR3 is TGTGCCAGCAGCTTAGGGGGGGGCGCCTCCTACGAGCAGTACTTC. As protein: CASSLGGGASYEQYF.

The chain recombines TRBV9 with TRBJ2-1; a possible D gene is TRBD1 (6 bases). The V gene lost 0 bases and the J gene lost 8 bases, with 6 bases spanning the gap. CDR1 and CDR2 from the germline V gene are SGDLS and YYNGEE. CDR3 size: 12 residues. CDR3 DNA sequence: TGTGCCAGCAGCGTAGACAGGGATGAGCAGTTCTTC. Encoded protein: CASSVDRDEQFF.

The CDR3 loop reads CSGNRGRGTEAFF. CDR3 nucleotides: TGCAGCGGAAACAGGGGGCGCGGCACTGAAGCTTTCTTT. The J gene is TRBJ1-1, the V gene TRBV29-1; TRBD1 aligns across 9 bases. Germline CDR1 and CDR2: SQVTM and ANQGSEA. The CDR3 length is 13 residues. V dropped 7 bases and J dropped 4; count of bases not matched to a gene: 7.

The chain carries TRBV5-1 and TRBJ1-1; 8 nucleotides agree with TRBD1. The CDR3 covers 15 residues. Germline V gene data show CDR1 as SGHRS and CDR2 as YFSETQ. J lost 5 bases, V lost 0 bases, and 6 bases had no gene match. The CDR3 sequence is CASSLATGGGTEAFF. In DNA, the CDR3 is TGCGCCAGCAGCTTGGCCACAGGGGGTGGAACTGAAGCTTTCTTT. Complete variable domain (other parts from reference TRBV5-1 and TRBJ1-1): KAGVTQTPRYLIKTRGQQVTLSCSPISGHRSVSWYQQTPGQGLQFLFEYFSETQRNKGNFPGRFSGRQFSNSRSEMNVSTLELGDSALYLCASSLATGGGTEAFFGQGTRLTVV.

This rearrangement joins TRBV6-5 to TRBJ1-1, with 8 bases lining up with TRBD1. V dropped 6 bases and J dropped 0; count of bases not matched to a gene: 6. There are 15 residues in the CDR3. Germline V gene sequence: CDR1 MNHEY, CDR2 SVGAGI. CDR3 sequence reads: CASRPGGEVNTEAFF. The DNA of the CDR3 is TGTGCCAGCAGGCCAGGGGGCGAGGTGAACACTGAAGCTTTCTTT.

This clone has just one count. The chain has TRBV27 and TRBJ2-5; D gene uncertain. This CDR3 is built from 13 residues. Germline CDR1 reads MNHEY; CDR2 reads SMNVEV (reference sequence). V lost 5 bases to trimming and J lost 1 base, with 8 bases between them. Here the CDR3 reads CASSKRLQETQYF. CDR3 DNA sequence: TGTGCCAGCAGTAAGAGGCTCCAAGAGACCCAGTACTTC.

This clone appeared a single time. The chain has TRBV28 and TRBJ1-1, with 7 positions matching TRBD1. Losses at the gene ends were 6 bases for V and 0 bases for J; bases not matched to a gene: 4. The CDR3 consists of 14 residues. Germline CDR1 and CDR2: MDHEN and SYDVKM. The CDR3 loop reads CASSRQGLNTEAFF. The CDR3 DNA reads as TGTGCCAGCAGCCGACAGGGACTGAACACTGAAGCTTTCTTT.

This clone was detected once. The chain combines TRBV28 with TRBJ2-7, with D possibly matching TRBD2 (7 bases). V was clipped by 5 bases and J by 4 bases, with 18 bases between them. In germline, CDR1 is MDHEN, CDR2 SYDVKM. This CDR3 has 15 residues. The CDR3 coding sequence is TGTGCCAGCAGTCCCCCCACGGGGGGCGCGTACGAGCAGTACTTC. Protein: CASSPPTGGAYEQYF.